The 21 T cell receptor beta chains given below trace back to one sample, sequenced in a study of blood T cell repertoires in COVID-19. Method: immunoSEQ multiplex PCR; TCRdb's copy keeps in-frame clones and lacks some. The sample has around 300,000 clones; 85% to 90% are singletons. Sequenced material: PBMCs or T cells enriched from blood (not recorded which). The receptors shown here come from a woman aged 55-75 years in a cohort exposed to, infected with or recovered from COVID-19 (not recorded which).

This chain joins TRBV27 and TRBJ2-2, with TRBD2 matching over 14 bases. In germline, CDR1 is MNHEY, CDR2 SMNVEV (reference sequence). CDR3 size: 20 residues. V dropped 1 base and J dropped 4; count of bases not matched to a gene: 11. The CDR3 loop is CASSLLRSGTSGSRTGELFF. CDR3 bases: TGTGCCAGCAGTTTATTGCGTTCCGGGACTAGCGGGAGTCGCACCGGGGAGCTGTTTTTT.

The genes are TRBV11-2 and TRBJ2-7; D is perhaps TRBD2 (7 bases). The length of the CDR3 is 16 residues. Germline V CDR1 and CDR2: SGHAT, FQNNGV. Deletions cut 3 bases from V and 0 bases from J, with 15 bases between. CDR3 nucleotide sequence: TGTGCCAGCAGCTTCTCCGGGGGCGGGAGCTCCTACGAGCAGTACTTC. Translated, it gives CASSFSGGGSSYEQYF.

This clone came up a few times. The chain links TRBV28 to TRBJ2-4, with 9 bases fitting TRBD1. Germline V gene sequence: CDR1 MDHEN, CDR2 SYDVKM. This CDR3 is built from 16 residues. Unmatched junction bases numbered 6, after V lost 3 bases and J lost 3 bases. CDR3 protein: CASSFVTGGGKNIQYF. CDR3 nucleotide sequence: TGTGCCAGCAGTTTCGTGACAGGGGGAGGCAAAAACATTCAGTACTTC.

The rearrangement joins TRBV14 to TRBJ1-5; TRBD1 matches 7 bases. V gave up 3 bases and J gave up 4 bases; unmatched junction bases: 12. CDR1 SGHDN and CDR2 FVKESK come from the germline V gene. The CDR3 runs to 17 residues. The CDR3 reads CASSHPAINRGNQPQHF. In nucleotides, the CDR3 is TGTGCCAGCAGCCACCCGGCCATTAACAGGGGTAATCAGCCCCAGCATTTT.

The chain has TRBV19 and TRBJ1-5; D perhaps matches TRBD1 (5 bases). Germline assignment: CDR1 LNHDA and CDR2 SQIVND (reference sequence). Trimming pared 6 bases from V and 0 bases from J, leaving 12 bases between. The CDR3 runs to 15 residues. The chain's CDR3 is CASRWGRYSNQPQHF. Written as DNA, the CDR3 is TGTGCCAGTAGATGGGGCAGATATAGCAATCAGCCCCAGCATTTT.

V usage is TRBV2 and J usage is TRBJ2-2; D might be TRBD1 (6 bases). Deletions cut 6 bases from V and 1 base from J, with 9 bases between. Germline V CDR1 and CDR2: SNHLY, FYNNEI. This CDR3 is 14 amino acids long. CDR3 protein: CASSQDRNTGELFF. DNA of the CDR3: TGTGCCAGCAGCCAGGACAGGAACACCGGGGAGCTGTTTTTT. Filled out from reference TRBV2 and TRBJ2-2, the complete variable domain reads EPEVTQTPSHQVTQMGQEVILRCVPISNHLYFYWYRQILGQKVEFLVSFYNNEISEKSEIFDDQFSVERPDGSNFTLKIRSTKLEDSAMYFCASSQDRNTGELFFGEGSRLTVL.

The chain combines TRBV9 with TRBJ2-3; 11 positions agree with TRBD2. The CDR3 covers 16 residues. The V segment lost 0 bases and the J segment 4 bases; nucleotides outside the gene matches: 4. Germline V gene lookup returns CDR1 SGDLS and CDR2 YYNGEE. The CDR3 nucleotides are TGTGCCAGCAGCGTAGTAACTAGCGGGAGCGCAGATACGCAGTATTTT. This sequence encodes CASSVVTSGSADTQYF.

This clone has a single count. This rearrangement joins TRBV28 to TRBJ2-7; TRBD1 agrees at 9 bases. The junction had 8 bases not matched to a gene; V was cut back by 7 bases and J by 4 bases. The CDR3 covers 14 residues. The germline V gene encodes CDR1 MDHEN and CDR2 SYDVKM. For the CDR3, the DNA is TGTGCCAGCACCGAACAGGGGGCGCGGTACGAGCAGTACTTC. Protein product: CASTEQGARYEQYF.

V gene TRBV9 combines with J gene TRBJ1-2; D uncertain. This CDR3 region has 12 residues. Trimming took 6 bases from V and 0 from J, leaving 6 bases between them. Germline lookup yields CDR1 SGDLS and CDR2 YYNGEE. The CDR3 here is CASTTANYGYTF. CDR3 coding DNA: TGTGCCAGCACCACAGCTAACTATGGCTACACCTTC.

The chain recombines TRBV21-1 with TRBJ2-7; TRBD1, the table's D call, lacks a check against the DNA. TRBV21-1 has pseudogene status. The CDR3 extends over 15 amino acids. The CDR3 protein is CASSEGQDQDYEQYF. In nucleotides, the CDR3 is TGTGCCAGCAGCGAGGGACAGGATCAAGACTACGAGCAGTACTTC.

The V and J genes are TRBV2 and TRBJ2-7; tentatively, D is TRBD1 (6 bases). Trimming removed 0 bases from V and 2 bases from J, with 14 bases in between. The CDR3 length is 16 residues. Germline lookup yields CDR1 SNHLY and CDR2 FYNNEI. The DNA for the CDR3 is TGTGCCAGCAGTGAAGCAGGTCAGGGGTGGACCTACGAGCAGTACTTC. This sequence encodes CASSEAGQGWTYEQYF.

V gene TRBV6-5 combines with J gene TRBJ2-7; D is perhaps TRBD1 (6 bases). The CDR3 covers 12 residues. The germline V gene has CDR1 MNHEY and CDR2 SVGAGI. Trimming pared 2 bases from V and 6 bases from J, leaving 8 bases between. The CDR3 DNA reads as TGTGCCAGCAGTTACGCAGGGGTCGAGCAGTACTTC. It translates to CASSYAGVEQYF.

Concerning this clone itself: The same CDR3 is also encoded by other DNA sequences in this sample. The V gene is TRBV7-2, the J gene TRBJ1-2; 7 nucleotides align to TRBD1. There are 13 residues in the CDR3. V shed 5 bases and J 5 bases; nucleotides not matched to a gene: 5. The germline V gene has CDR1 SGHTA and CDR2 FQGNSA. This CDR3 reads CASSLTGAYGYTF. The DNA for the CDR3 is TGTGCCAGCAGCCTTACAGGGGCATATGGCTACACCTTC.

The CDR3 coding sequence is TGTGCCAGCAGCCTCAGGGGGCGTGAAAACATTCAGTACTTC. Amino acids: CASSLRGRENIQYF. The chain recombines TRBV11-3 with TRBJ2-4, with 8 bases that match TRBD1. J was trimmed by 5 bases and V by 5 bases; bases with no gene match: 5. The CDR3 has 14 amino acids. CDR1 is SGHNT, CDR2 YENEEA, per germline. The whole variable domain, remainder taken from reference TRBV11-3 and TRBJ2-4, is EAGVVQSPRYKIIEKKQPVAFWCNPISGHNTLYWYLQNLGQGPELLIRYENEEAVDDSQLPKDRFSAERLKGVDSTLKIQPAELGDSAVYLCASSLRGRENIQYFGAGTRLSVL.

The V and J genes are TRBV7-2 and TRBJ2-7, with 12 bases fitting TRBD2. The germline V gene has CDR1 SGHTA and CDR2 FQGNSA. J was trimmed by 5 bases and V by 5 bases; bases with no gene match: 7. CDR3 length equals 15 residues. CDR3 nucleotides: TGTGCCAGCAGCGTTGAGACTAGCGGGAGTAACGAGCAGTACTTC. As protein: CASSVETSGSNEQYF.

This clone appeared a single time. CDR3 loop: CASSDGGGSDTQYF. The CDR3 DNA reads TGTGCCAGCAGTGACGGGGGTGGATCAGATACGCAGTATTTT. The chain employs TRBV2 and TRBJ2-3; possible D gene TRBD2, 6 bases. Germline values: CDR1 SNHLY, CDR2 FYNNEI. This CDR3 has 14 amino acids. Trimming cost V 3 bases and J 4 bases, with 11 bases left between them.

V and J are TRBV7-9 and TRBJ2-6; TRBD1 is a possible D gene (6 bases). CDR3 length equals 15 residues. With 1 base removed from V and 6 bases from J, the gap between germline ends came to 10 bases. The germline CDR1 and CDR2 sequences are SEHNR and FQNEAQ (reference sequence). CDR3: CASSLVTGKANVLTF. The CDR3, as DNA: TGTGCCAGCAGCTTAGTCACAGGGAAGGCCAACGTCCTGACTTTC.

CDR3 DNA: TGTGCCAGCTCACGGACTAGCGCCTACGAGCAGTACTTC. Its protein is CASSRTSAYEQYF. The chain carries TRBV18 and TRBJ2-7; 9 nucleotides match TRBD2. Germline CDR1 and CDR2: KGHSH and LQKENI. The CDR3 runs to 13 residues. V trimming: 4 bases; J trimming: 2 bases; junction bases outside the gene matches: 0. The variable domain in full, with the rest retrieved from reference TRBV18 and TRBJ2-7, is NAGVMQNPRHLVRRRGQEARLRCSPMKGHSHVYWYRQLPEEGLKFMVYLQKENIIDESGMPKERFSAEFPKEGPSILRIQQVVRGDSAAYFCASSRTSAYEQYFGPGTRLTVT.

V gene TRBV24-1 combines with J gene TRBJ1-2; D is uncertain. This CDR3 has 14 residues. Trimming cost V 6 bases and J 2 bases, with 12 bases left between them. Per the germline V gene, CDR1 is KGHDR and CDR2 is SFDVKD. CDR3 residues: CATSPPGTNYGYTF. The CDR3 DNA sequence: TGTGCCACCAGTCCCCCGGGTACGAACTATGGCTACACCTTC.

This chain uses TRBV7-9 with TRBJ1-1; D gene uncertain. Germline CDR1 reads SEHNR; CDR2 reads FQNEAQ (reference sequence). With 4 bases removed from V and 4 bases from J, the gap between germline ends came to 10 bases. The CDR3 contains 13 residues. CDR3 sequence (DNA): TGTGCCAGCAGCTCGTACTCTGTCACTGAAGCTTTCTTT. As protein: CASSSYSVTEAFF.

This rearrangement joins TRBV7-3 to TRBJ2-1, with D possibly being TRBD2 (6 bases). This CDR3 has 12 residues. Germline CDR1 reads SGHTA; CDR2 reads FQGTGA. With 5 bases removed from V and 13 bases from J, the gap between germline ends came to 15 bases. The chain's CDR3 is CASSPEERAQFF. The CDR3 DNA sequence: TGTGCCAGCAGCCCCGAAGAGCGGGCACAGTTCTTC.